One sample yielded the 2 T cell receptor beta chains listed below, sequenced in a study of CD8+ T cells in alopecia areata. Sequencing templates came from extracted RNA that was reverse transcribed into cDNA. TCRdb's table, derived via immunoSEQ multiplex PCR, lists solely in-frame clones and lacks some. The repertoire holds some 170,000 clones, with around 50% as singletons. This material consisted of CD4+ T cells sorted from blood, taken at week 0. The source of these receptors is a human donor with alopecia areata.

The chain carries TRBV27 and TRBJ2-5, with 14 bases aligning to TRBD2. CDR1 MNHEY and CDR2 SMNVEV come from the germline V gene (reference sequence). CDR3 length: 16 amino acids. Trimming took 5 bases from V and 7 from J; bases not matched to a gene: 9. The CDR3 protein is CASSPRLAGGPGTQYF. CDR3 nucleotide sequence: TGTGCCAGCAGTCCAAGACTAGCGGGGGGGCCCGGGACCCAGTACTTC.

The V gene is TRBV23-1, the J gene TRBJ2-1; 9 bases align to TRBD1. TRBV23-1 is classed as an ORF, of uncertain function. There are 17 residues in the CDR3. After removal of 0 bases from V and 5 bases from J, the junction contained 8 bases not matched to a gene. This CDR3 is CASSQSAAWTGDNEQFF. CDR3 nucleotides: TGCGCCAGCAGTCAATCGGCCGCCTGGACAGGGGACAATGAGCAGTTCTTC.